What follows is one T cell receptor beta chain and its context. As yet, its antigen is unknown. Profiling relied on immunoSEQ multiplex PCR, and the TCRdb table lists in-frame clones only, not all of them. The table includes under 70,000 clones, about 86% detected once. The sample comes from a study of a mutant IDH1 vaccine in newly diagnosed glioma. Study as a whole: At weeks 1, 3, 5, 7, 11, 15, 19 and 23, patients received a vaccination, eight in all. Investigators started vaccination 4-6 weeks after radiotherapy alone, or with temozolomide cycles. Earlier care involved radiotherapy, temozolomide, or both, and the majority received both.

The V segment lost 4 bases and the J segment 3 bases; nucleotides outside the gene matches: 4. Germline V gene data show CDR1 as SEHNR and CDR2 as FQNEAQ (reference sequence). The length of the CDR3 is 14 residues. The sample's time point: week 5, during vaccination. Vaccination used 300 ug of mutant IDH1 20-mer peptide per dose, with topical imiquimod. The donors had new WHO grade 3 or 4 astrocytomas; these were IDH1-mutant and ATRX-lost. This receptor was identified in a man aged 25 to 40 with glioma. The starting material was PBMCs, obtained from a glioma patient whose treatment included an IDH1 peptide vaccine. The V call is TRBV7-9, the J call TRBJ2-7; 9 positions agree with TRBD2. CDR3 DNA sequence: TGTGCCAGCAGCTCGGGACTAGCCGGCTACGAGCAGTACTTC. Protein product: CASSSGLAGYEQYF. Looking up the rest from reference TRBV7-9 and TRBJ2-7 gives the full variable domain: DTGVSQNPRHKITKRGQNVTFRCDPISEHNRLYWYRQTLGQGPEFLTYFQNEAQLEKSRLLSDRFSAERPKGSFSTLEIQRTEQGDSAMYLCASSSGLAGYEQYFGPGTRLTVT.